This TCR beta chain was captured in a study of cytomegalovirus exposure and HLA in healthy donors. Looking at the study overall: The use of the same platform for the 100 to 150 validation repertoires and the roughly 680 first-cohort repertoires was reported by a later analysis. Study findings and constraints: The CMV antigen specificity of a few CMV-associated chains was confirmed through in vitro analysis. Investigators reported over 150 TCR beta chains as tied to cytomegalovirus.

Germline values: CDR1 SGHVS, CDR2 FQNEAQ. Trimming removed 0 bases from V and 4 bases from J; junction bases left unmatched: 9. There are 17 residues in the CDR3. Concerning this clone: Antigen unknown.

The table came from immunoSEQ multiplex PCR; TCRdb's copy has only in-frame clones and leaves some out. The table has 110,000 to 150,000 clones, roughly nine tenths seen once. The chain couples TRBV7-8 to TRBJ2-7, with 10 positions matching TRBD2. The TCR sequence derives from a man between 18 and 29 years old in good health and CMV-seronegative. The sequencing sample was made of PBMCs. The CDR3 region is CASSLALSSGSMYEQYV. The CDR3 DNA follows: TGTGCCAGCAGCTTAGCGCTCTCTAGCGGGAGTATGTACGAGCAGTACGTC.